This T cell receptor (beta chain) originates from a study of T cell responses to AZD1222 COVID-19 vaccine. Study results and caveats: Donors skewed white British and female; clonal diversity was possibly underestimated. Only 5 or 6 individuals given AZD1222 were seropositive at baseline.

Regarding this clone: What it binds is not known.

The length of the CDR3 is 14 residues. The V end was cut by 7 bases, the J end by 0 bases, with 8 bases between. Germline V gene data show CDR1 as KGHDR and CDR2 as SFDVKD. Sequenced by immunoSEQ multiplex PCR; TCRdb stores in-frame clones only, minus some. Among some 110,000 clones, more than 75% were seen once, and the ten largest hold roughly 4%. The source was peripheral blood, collected 28 days after the second AZD1222 dose. The gene calls are TRBV24-1 and TRBJ2-2; the D call may be TRBD1 or TRBD2 (5 bases each). The TCR comes from an adult who received the AZD1222 COVID-19 vaccine. The CDR3 sequence: CATSGAANTGELFF. The CDR3 nucleotides are TGTGCCACCAGCGGGGCCGCGAACACCGGGGAGCTGTTTTTT.